These 28 T cell receptor beta chains were sequenced from one sample in a study of memory CD4+ T cells and cytomegalovirus serostatus. Measured with immunoSEQ multiplex PCR; TCRdb has only the in-frame clones, and not every one. The sample yields under 75,000 clones, around 80% seen once. Single viable CD3+CD4+CD8-CD45RO+ cells were sorted as the memory CD4+ T cells. The sequenced sample consisted of memory CD4+ T cells from blood. The receptors were sampled from an adult in good health and CMV-seronegative. Some clones in this sample may be carry-over from other donors' samples.

The CDR3 is CASSALDGLGNSPLHF. The DNA for the CDR3 is TGCGCCAGCAGCGCGTTGGACGGCCTCGGGAATTCACCCCTCCACTTT. The rearrangement links TRBV5-1 to TRBJ1-6; D gene ambiguous. This CDR3 has 16 amino acids. V shed 4 bases and J shed 7 bases, with 18 bases lying between them. The V gene's germline CDR1 is SGHRS and CDR2 YFSETQ.

This chain joins TRBV20-1 and TRBJ1-4; D possibly corresponds to TRBD1 (6 bases). From germline, CDR1 is DFQATT and CDR2 SNEGSKA (reference sequence). CDR3 length: 11 amino acids. Trimming took off 5 bases at V and 8 bases at J, with 9 bases between the two ends. The CDR3 here is CSAPGAEKLFF. CDR3 nucleotide sequence: TGCAGTGCTCCAGGGGCGGAAAAACTGTTTTTT.

Here the CDR3 reads CASSSRQGAFYEQYF. CDR3 nucleotide sequence: TGTGCCAGCAGCTCCCGACAGGGGGCTTTTTACGAGCAGTACTTC. V is TRBV11-3 and J is TRBJ2-7; 10 nucleotides match TRBD1. The CDR3 extends over 15 amino acids. Trimming took 4 bases from V and 4 from J; bases not matched to a gene: 7. The germline V gene encodes CDR1 SGHNT and CDR2 YENEEA.

This rearrangement joins TRBV28 to TRBJ2-1, with 12 nucleotides matching TRBD2. The germline V gene has CDR1 MDHEN and CDR2 SYDVKM. The V gene end was trimmed by 6 bases and the J gene end by 9 bases; junction bases not matched to a gene: 6. The CDR3 has 14 amino acids. The CDR3: CASSTSGRKGEQFF. CDR3 DNA sequence: TGTGCCAGCAGCACTAGCGGGAGGAAGGGTGAGCAGTTCTTC. The complete variable domain, with remaining parts taken from reference TRBV28 and TRBJ2-1, reads DVKVTQSSRYLVKRTGEKVFLECVQDMDHENMFWYRQDPGLGLRLIYFSYDVKMKEKGDIPEGYSVSREKKERFSLILESASTNQTSMYLCASSTSGRKGEQFFGPGTRLTVL.

In DNA, the CDR3 is TGCAGCGTTGCGGCCGGAGCTAGCACAGATACGCAGTATTTT. This sequence encodes CSVAAGASTDTQYF. This chain links TRBV29-1 with TRBJ2-3; D ambiguous. The CDR3 spans 14 residues. Germline CDR1 is SQVTM and CDR2 is ANQGSEA. Trimming left V 4 bases short and J 0 bases short, with 11 bases between.

The genes are TRBV6-6 and TRBJ1-2; 8 positions agree with TRBD1. Per the germline V gene, CDR1 is MNHNY and CDR2 is SVGAGI (reference sequence). The CDR3 has 13 amino acids. The V gene end was trimmed by 6 bases and the J gene end by 8 bases; junction bases not matched to a gene: 8. This chain's CDR3 is CASSPDRASGYTF. The CDR3 DNA sequence: TGTGCCAGCAGCCCGGACAGGGCGTCGGGCTACACCTTC.

The chain recombines TRBV12-5 with TRBJ2-7; D perhaps matches TRBD1 (5 bases). Germline V gives CDR1 LGHNT, CDR2 FRNRAP. CDR3 length: 17 amino acids. The V end was cut by 0 bases, the J end by 2 bases, with 17 bases between. CDR3 in amino acids: CASGLVYGAVETYEQYF. Written as DNA, the CDR3 is TGTGCTAGTGGTTTGGTTTATGGGGCAGTTGAGACCTACGAGCAGTACTTC.

This clone was picked up one time. CDR3 region: CASRLGPSSGNTIYF. The CDR3 DNA is TGTGCCAGTAGATTAGGACCGAGCTCTGGAAACACCATATATTTT. The chain combines TRBV19 with TRBJ1-3; D is uncertain. CDR3 length: 15 amino acids. The V gene's germline CDR1 is LNHDA and CDR2 SQIVND (reference sequence). V gave up 6 bases and J gave up 0 bases, with 12 bases separating them.

The chain links TRBV7-2 to TRBJ2-4; tentative D call: TRBD2 (5 bases). Germline V CDR1 and CDR2: SGHTA, FQGNSA. The CDR3 totals 15 residues. The ends were cut back, 1 base at V and 6 bases at J, with 13 bases in the middle. The CDR3 region has the DNA TGTGCCAGCAGCTTAGAGGTAGCGTACGGAAACATTCAGTACTTC. This sequence encodes CASSLEVAYGNIQYF.

The V and J genes are TRBV7-9 and TRBJ1-6, with D hard to call. Germline loops: CDR1 SEHNR, CDR2 FQNEAQ (reference sequence). The CDR3 runs 14 residues. V was trimmed by 2 bases and J by 7 bases, leaving 9 bases between them. The CDR3 region is CASSLPAVNSPLHF. The CDR3 DNA reads as TGTGCCAGCAGCTTACCGGCCGTGAATTCACCCCTCCACTTT. The full variable domain, with the rest looked up from reference TRBV7-9 and TRBJ1-6, is DTGVSQNPRHKITKRGQNVTFRCDPISEHNRLYWYRQTLGQGPEFLTYFQNEAQLEKSRLLSDRFSAERPKGSFSTLEIQRTEQGDSAMYLCASSLPAVNSPLHFGNGTRLTVT.

The gene calls are TRBV11-2 and TRBJ1-2; possibly TRBD1 for D (5 bases). The CDR3 has 15 residues. Germline-derived CDR1 and CDR2 are SGHAT and FQNNGV. Trimming removed 5 bases at V and 9 bases at J, with 22 bases between. CDR3 protein: CASSPGGSRFQSYTF. The CDR3 nucleotides read TGTGCCAGCAGCCCGGGGGGTTCCCGCTTTCAAAGCTACACCTTC.

The J gene is TRBJ1-3, the V gene TRBV5-4; the D is unclear. The CDR3 totals 14 residues. Germline CDR1 is SGHNT and CDR2 is YYREEE (reference sequence). The V end was cut by 1 base, the J end by 0 bases, with 5 bases between. The CDR3 nucleotides read TGTGCCAGCAGCTTGAAGGGCTCTGGAAACACCATATATTTT. The encoded protein is CASSLKGSGNTIYF. Full variable domain (remainder filled in from reference TRBV5-4 and TRBJ1-3): ETGVTQSPTHLIKTRGQQVTLRCSSQSGHNTVSWYQQALGQGPQFIFQYYREEENGRGNFPPRFSGLQFPNYSSELNVNALELDDSALYLCASSLKGSGNTIYFGEGSWLTVV.

This clone was seen more than once but under ten times. V usage is TRBV5-1 and J usage is TRBJ2-7, with TRBD1 matching over 9 bases. The trim removed 0 bases at V and 3 bases at J, leaving 7 bases unmatched. Germline values: CDR1 SGHRS, CDR2 YFSETQ. CDR3 length: 16 residues. Here the CDR3 reads CASSLGPGQGGYEQYF. The CDR3 DNA sequence: TGCGCCAGCAGCTTGGGCCCGGGACAGGGAGGCTACGAGCAGTACTTC.

This chain links TRBV7-9 with TRBJ1-1; D remains unclear. CDR1 SEHNR and CDR2 FQNEAQ come from the germline V gene (reference sequence). The V end lost 1 base, the J end lost 0 bases, and 3 bases lay between the germline ends. The CDR3 has 13 residues. Here the CDR3 DNA reads TGTGCCAGCAGCTTAGAAGTGAACACTGAAGCTTTCTTT. Protein: CASSLEVNTEAFF. Looking up the rest from reference TRBV7-9 and TRBJ1-1 gives the full variable domain: DTGVSQNPRHKITKRGQNVTFRCDPISEHNRLYWYRQTLGQGPEFLTYFQNEAQLEKSRLLSDRFSAERPKGSFSTLEIQRTEQGDSAMYLCASSLEVNTEAFFGQGTRLTVV.

The V call is TRBV28, the J call TRBJ2-7, with D tentatively TRBD2 (7 bases). V lost 5 bases, J lost 0 bases, and 14 bases lay in between. CDR3 length equals 15 residues. Per germline, CDR1 MDHEN and CDR2 SYDVKM. CDR3 bases: TGTGCCAGCAGTCCGGGGGGCGGGAGCTCCTACGAGCAGTACTTC. Amino acids: CASSPGGGSSYEQYF. The full variable domain, its missing parts supplied by reference TRBV28 and TRBJ2-7, is DVKVTQSSRYLVKRTGEKVFLECVQDMDHENMFWYRQDPGLGLRLIYFSYDVKMKEKGDIPEGYSVSREKKERFSLILESASTNQTSMYLCASSPGGGSSYEQYFGPGTRLTVT.

J is TRBJ2-3 and V is TRBV30, with D possibly being TRBD1 (5 bases). The CDR3 contains 12 residues. V shed 2 bases and J shed 5 bases, with 8 bases lying between them. CDR1 GTSNPN and CDR2 SVGIG come from the germline V gene (reference sequence). The chain's CDR3 is CAWSFDRDTQYF. The CDR3 DNA reads as TGTGCCTGGAGTTTCGACAGAGATACGCAGTATTTT.

This clone was found a few times. The rearrangement links TRBV7-2 to TRBJ1-6, with 8 bases lining up with TRBD1. CDR3 length: 16 amino acids. Germline CDR1 is SGHTA and CDR2 is FQGNSA. V shed 4 bases, J shed 7 bases, and the junction held 9 bases outside the gene matches. The CDR3 coding sequence is TGTGCCAGCAGCTCAGGACAGGGTCGTGGGAATTCACCCCTCCACTTT. Translation gives CASSSGQGRGNSPLHF.

This clone was observed a handful of times. The genes are TRBV28 and TRBJ2-7; possible D gene TRBD2, 6 bases. The CDR3 totals 14 residues. Trimming removed 7 bases from V and 6 bases from J, with 19 bases in between. The germline V gene encodes CDR1 MDHEN and CDR2 SYDVKM. In nucleotides, the CDR3 is TGTGCCAGCACGTCCGCGGGGACGCCGCCCGAGCAGTACTTC. This codes for CASTSAGTPPEQYF.

The chain links TRBV7-2 to TRBJ2-3; 9 nucleotides agree with TRBD2. V shed 4 bases, J shed 2 bases, and the junction held 7 bases outside the gene matches. Germline assignment: CDR1 SGHTA and CDR2 FQGNSA. This CDR3 is built from 16 residues. DNA for the CDR3: TGTGCCAGCAGCTCGAGTCTAGCGGGGTACACAGATACGCAGTATTTT. It encodes CASSSSLAGYTDTQYF.

The chain uses TRBV28 and TRBJ1-2; the match to TRBD1 covers 10 bases. The CDR3 loop spans 16 amino acids. CDR1 and CDR2 from the germline V gene are MDHEN and SYDVKM. After removal of 6 bases from V and 0 bases from J, the junction contained 7 bases not matched to a gene. The CDR3 coding sequence is TGTGCCAGCAGCTACAGGACAGGGGGGGCTAACTATGGCTACACCTTC. It specifies CASSYRTGGANYGYTF.

The gene calls are TRBV5-6 and TRBJ2-4; 9 nucleotides match TRBD1. The CDR3 extends over 15 amino acids. CDR1 and CDR2 (germline): SGHDT, YYEEEE. Trimming at V came to 4 bases and at J to 9 bases, leaving 11 bases not matched to a gene. Here the CDR3 DNA reads TGTGCCAGCAGCCCGACAGGGGGTGGAATGGGCATTCAGTACTTC. It codes for CASSPTGGGMGIQYF. The full variable domain, in which reference TRBV5-6 and TRBJ2-4 provide the parts outside the CDR3, is DAGVTQSPTHLIKTRGQQVTLRCSPKSGHDTVSWYQQALGQGPQFIFQYYEEEERQRGNFPDRFSGHQFPNYSSELNVNALLLGDSALYLCASSPTGGGMGIQYFGAGTRLSVL.

This clone is deemed medium-sized. V usage is TRBV29-1 and J usage is TRBJ1-2; D remains ambiguous. CDR1 and CDR2 (germline): SQVTM, ANQGSEA. The CDR3 covers 14 residues. Trimming cost V 4 bases and J 2 bases, with 14 bases left between them. Here the CDR3 reads CSVVAPPGNYGYTF. The CDR3 DNA reads as TGCAGCGTTGTCGCCCCTCCGGGGAACTATGGCTACACCTTC.

The chain recombines TRBV2 with TRBJ1-2; 8 nucleotides agree with TRBD1. CDR3 length equals 16 residues. The V gene's germline CDR1 is SNHLY and CDR2 FYNNEI. The V segment lost 6 bases and the J segment 4 bases; nucleotides outside the gene matches: 13. As DNA, the CDR3 is TGTGCCAGCAGCTATCCGGGACAGGCAGGTTTCTATGGCTACACCTTC. Translated: CASSYPGQAGFYGYTF. The full variable domain, rest sourced from reference TRBV2 and TRBJ1-2, is EPEVTQTPSHQVTQMGQEVILRCVPISNHLYFYWYRQILGQKVEFLVSFYNNEISEKSEIFDDQFSVERPDGSNFTLKIRSTKLEDSAMYFCASSYPGQAGFYGYTFGSGTRLTVV.

V is TRBV28 and J is TRBJ2-1, with TRBD2 matching over 9 bases. Germline loops: CDR1 MDHEN, CDR2 SYDVKM. V trimming: 5 bases; J trimming: 4 bases; junction bases outside the gene matches: 9. The CDR3 is 16 amino acids. As DNA, the CDR3 is TGTGCCAGCAGTCCCCCTAGCGGGATTGGGTACAATGAGCAGTTCTTC. Amino acids: CASSPPSGIGYNEQFF.

The V gene is TRBV11-2, the J gene TRBJ1-3; 8 bases line up with TRBD1. In germline, CDR1 is SGHAT, CDR2 FQNNGV. The CDR3 sequence is 17 residues long. Germline trimming cut 0 bases from V and 5 bases from J; bases unmatched to any gene: 9. CDR3 nucleotide sequence: TGTGCCAGCAGCTTAGATGGGTTTGGACAGGGAAGAAACACCATATATTTT. The encoded protein is CASSLDGFGQGRNTIYF.

In its sample, this clone was seen once. The gene calls are TRBV2 and TRBJ2-3; possibly TRBD2 for D (5 bases). V lost 1 base to trimming and J lost 2 bases, with 7 bases between them. Germline V lookup: CDR1 SNHLY, CDR2 FYNNEI. The CDR3 sequence is 14 residues long. The CDR3 region is CASSEDLATDTQYF. DNA for the CDR3: TGTGCCAGCAGTGAAGATCTAGCCACAGATACGCAGTATTTT.

This chain uses TRBV2 with TRBJ2-5; no definite D call. V was cut by 2 bases and J by 6 bases, with 7 bases left in between. CDR3 length equals 12 residues. The germline V gene encodes CDR1 SNHLY and CDR2 FYNNEI. DNA for the CDR3: TGTGCCAGCAGTGAAATCTATAAGACCCAGTACTTC. As protein: CASSEIYKTQYF.

The V and J genes are TRBV20-1 and TRBJ2-1; the D gene is possibly TRBD1 (5 bases). This CDR3 has 10 residues. With 4 bases removed from V and 11 bases from J, the gap between germline ends came to 9 bases. Germline CDR1 reads DFQATT; CDR2 reads SNEGSKA (reference sequence). The CDR3 DNA reads TGCAGTGCTACCCGGACACAGCAGTTCTTC. Its protein is CSATRTQQFF.